This entry features one T cell receptor beta chain sequence. Its specificity is not known. Measured with immunoSEQ multiplex PCR; TCRdb has only the in-frame clones, and not every one. This repertoire shows 60,000 to 70,000 clones, 89% found once; its top ten account for more than 10%. Samples of blood were obtained at baseline, on cycle 4 day 1, and on cycle 7 day 1. These data are taken from a study of OX40 agonist ivuxolimab in advanced cancers. At the level of the study: Patients were treated with ivuxolimab, an agonistic anti-OX40 (CD134) antibody. A mean age of roughly 62 years, range roughly 23 to 85, was recorded, and roughly 80% were male.

The junction had 8 bases not matched to a gene; V was cut back by 5 bases and J by 3 bases. The CDR3 runs 16 residues. Germline assignment: CDR1 SEHNR and CDR2 FQNEAQ (reference sequence). Findings and limits, study-wide: Partial responders dosed at 0.1-3.0 mg/kg displayed clonal expansion ranking among the lowest.

V is TRBV7-9 and J is TRBJ2-1; 9 nucleotides match TRBD2. This TCR was recovered from an adult with an advanced solid tumor such as melanoma, head and neck, liver or kidney cancer. Here the sequenced sample was CD4+ or CD8+ T cells sorted from blood, taken in a trial of the OX40 agonist ivuxolimab. The CDR3: CASSSPSGTFYNEQFF. DNA of the CDR3: TGTGCCAGCAGCAGTCCTAGCGGGACCTTCTACAATGAGCAGTTCTTC. The full variable domain, in which reference TRBV7-9 and TRBJ2-1 provide the parts outside the CDR3, is DTGVSQNPRHKITKRGQNVTFRCDPISEHNRLYWYRQTLGQGPEFLTYFQNEAQLEKSRLLSDRFSAERPKGSFSTLEIQRTEQGDSAMYLCASSSPSGTFYNEQFFGPGTRLTVL.